What follows are 28 T cell receptor beta chains derived from one specimen sequenced in a study of T cells in Graves' hyperthyroidism and ophthalmopathy (dated by TCRdb to about 2019). Libraries were constructed by multiplex PCR. Instrument on record: Illumina HiSeq 2000. The TCR beta CDR3 regions were amplified from the RNA transcripts. For the first round of RT-PCR on the TCR CDR3, the HTBI primer set was used together with the Qiagen OneStep RT-PCR kit. TCRdb took the public reads, trimmed them with fastp at Q25, ran MiXCR for clone calling and kept in-frame beta chains. Rows are combined by CDR3 protein, so each entry shows the most common genes and DNA. The sample contains more than 500,000 distinct CDR3 sequences, more than 45% of them found a single time. Of the sample, under 20% is held by the ten largest clones. Sequencing was done on a sample of peripheral blood or thyroid tissue (not recorded which). All receptors come from an adult woman with Graves' disease, either hyperthyroidism or ophthalmopathy (not recorded which).

The genes are TRBV5-1 and TRBJ2-7, with D perhaps matching TRBD1 (5 bases). The germline V and J ends were trimmed by 7 bases and 4 bases, with 15 bases remaining between them. The CDR3 loop spans 13 amino acids. In germline, CDR1 is SGHRS, CDR2 YFSETQ. CDR3 DNA sequence: TGCGCCAGCGCCGTTGCAGGGCGATACGAGCAGTACTTC. Amino acid sequence: CASAVAGRYEQYF.

The chain recombines TRBV5-4 with TRBJ2-7; TRBD1 agrees at 10 bases. The germline gives CDR1 SGHNT, CDR2 YYREEE (reference sequence). V was pared by 6 bases and J by 3 bases, with 3 bases of the junction left unmatched. This CDR3 is built from 13 residues. The CDR3: CASTRTGGYEQYF. The CDR3 bases are TGTGCCAGCACCAGGACAGGGGGCTACGAGCAGTACTTC.

Details on this clonotype: The final CDR3 position lacks the conserved phenylalanine or tryptophan, pointing to a likely read error. No DNA is shown, since the ends of the CDR3 on it are uncertain; the CDR3 is the one TCRdb lists. The rearrangement uses TRBV2 and TRBJ2-2; the D call in the table, TRBD1, was not verified against the DNA. The CDR3 sequence runs 8 residues, both termini included. Germline CDR1 reads SNHLY; CDR2 reads FYNNEI. The CDR3 sequence: CASRGDGV.

This rearrangement joins TRBV12-3 or TRBV12-4 to TRBJ2-5; TRBD2 might be the D (5 bases). V lost 5 bases and J 7 bases, leaving 20 bases between the germline ends. The CDR3 covers 15 residues. In DNA, the CDR3 is TGTGCCAGCAGTGACCCTACTGAATCCGGGGTGACCCAGTACTTC. Translating it yields CASSDPTESGVTQYF.

The sample holds many counts of this clonotype. The chain joins TRBV12-3 or TRBV12-4 to TRBJ1-1, with D possibly TRBD1 on 5 matching bases. The CDR3 contains 14 residues. The V gene lost 3 bases and the J gene lost 3 bases, with 11 bases spanning the gap. The CDR3 coding sequence is TGTGCCAGCAGTTTCAGGGCGAGGGACACTGAAGCTTTCTTT. It yields the protein CASSFRARDTEAFF.

This clonotype was seen ten or more times. DNA for the CDR3: TGTGCCAGCAGCGTAGGAGGGCTGAGAAACACTGAAGCTTTCTTT. Translation gives CASSVGGLRNTEAFF. This sequence joins TRBV9 and TRBJ1-1; D not certain. The CDR3 sequence is 15 residues long. CDR1 and CDR2 (germline): SGDLS, YYNGEE. V lost 0 bases, J lost 2 bases, and 11 bases lay in between.

The chain carries TRBV29-1 and TRBJ2-7, with 10 bases fitting TRBD2. CDR1 is SQVTM and CDR2 is ANQGSEA in the germline V gene. The CDR3 totals 14 residues. V trimming: 5 bases; J trimming: 3 bases; junction bases outside the gene matches: 7. The CDR3 DNA is TGCAGCGTTTCAAGCGGGAGGGCCGACTACGAGCAGTACTTC. Its translation is CSVSSGRADYEQYF.

This clonotype turned up a few times. J is TRBJ1-6 and V is TRBV10-3, with D maybe TRBD1 (5 bases). With 2 bases removed from V and 5 bases from J, the gap between germline ends came to 10 bases. The CDR3 length is 15 residues. Germline loops: CDR1 ENHRY, CDR2 SYGVKD. The CDR3 DNA sequence: TGTGCCATCAGTGAGCCGGGACGGAATAATTCACCCCTCCACTTT. Protein: CAISEPGRNNSPLHF.

Worth noting for this clonotype: A much larger clonotype is one base distant, so this may be a read error. The missing conserved phenylalanine or tryptophan at the end of this CDR3 makes a read error likely. The rearrangement uses TRBV12-3 or TRBV12-4 and TRBJ1-1, with D possibly being TRBD1 (5 bases). The CDR3 loop spans 16 amino acids. V lost 4 bases to trimming and J lost 7 bases, with 22 bases between them. For the CDR3, the DNA is TGTGCCAGCAGTTCCGAGACCGGGACGGTTGCTCTTGAAGCTTTCCTT. Its translation: CASSSETGTVALEAFL.

Notes on this clonotype: The junction differs from germline at one of its ends, possibly a read error. This chain joins TRBV29-1 and TRBJ2-7, with D possibly matching TRBD1 (5 bases). Germline V CDR1 and CDR2: SQVTM, ANQGSEA. The CDR3 sequence is 12 residues long. The CDR3 nucleotides read TGCAGCGTTGAAAGGCAGGGCTACGAGCGGTACTTC. It specifies CSVERQGYERYF.

This clonotype was counted at least ten times. The V gene is TRBV11-2, the J gene TRBJ2-7, with 8 bases that match TRBD1. Germline-derived CDR1 and CDR2 are SGHAT and FQNNGV. V was pared by 0 bases and J by 9 bases, with 10 bases of the junction left unmatched. The length of the CDR3 is 15 residues. CDR3 in amino acids: CASSLDGTGGLGQYF. In DNA form, the CDR3 reads TGTGCCAGCAGCTTAGACGGGACAGGAGGTTTAGGGCAGTACTTC.

This clonotype has ten or more counts. The gene calls are TRBV12-3 or TRBV12-4 and TRBJ2-7; 9 bases align to TRBD1. The CDR3 is 16 amino acids. J gave up 0 bases and V 5 bases, and 8 bases lay outside the gene matches. The CDR3 sequence is CASSPDPGQGSYEQYF. CDR3 in DNA: TGTGCCAGCAGTCCCGATCCGGGACAGGGCTCCTACGAGCAGTACTTC.

This clonotype was counted at least ten times. The J gene is TRBJ2-2, the V gene TRBV5-1; D is unresolved. The CDR3 is 12 amino acids. Germline CDR1 and CDR2: SGHRS and YFSETQ. V lost 3 bases and J lost 8, with 8 bases in between. The CDR3 protein is CASSWSEGELFF. Written as DNA, the CDR3 is TGCGCCAGCAGCTGGAGCGAAGGGGAGCTGTTTTTT. Looking up the rest from reference TRBV5-1 and TRBJ2-2 gives the full variable domain: KAGVTQTPRYLIKTRGQQVTLSCSPISGHRSVSWYQQTPGQGLQFLFEYFSETQRNKGNFPGRFSGRQFSNSRSEMNVSTLELGDSALYLCASSWSEGELFFGEGSRLTVL.

The rearrangement links TRBV7-3 to TRBJ1-6; 9 nucleotides match TRBD1. J was trimmed by 7 bases and V by 1 base; bases with no gene match: 5. Germline V CDR1 and CDR2: SGHTA, FQGTGA. This CDR3 spans 16 amino acids. The DNA for the CDR3 is TGTGCCAGCAGCTTAAGCGCCGGGACAGGGAATTCACCCCTCCACTTT. It encodes CASSLSAGTGNSPLHF. The full variable domain, rest sourced from reference TRBV7-3 and TRBJ1-6, is GAGVSQTPSNKVTEKGKYVELRCDPISGHTALYWYRQSLGQGPEFLIYFQGTGAADDSGLPNDRFFAVRPEGSVSTLKIQRTERGDSAVYLCASSLSAGTGNSPLHFGNGTRLTVT.

This clonotype was seen at least ten times. J is TRBJ1-1 and V is TRBV7-9, with D perhaps TRBD1 (5 bases). The V gene's germline CDR1 is SEHNR and CDR2 FQNEAQ (reference sequence). This CDR3 has 14 amino acids. Trimming took 3 bases from V and 5 from J, leaving 13 bases between them. The CDR3, as DNA: TGTGCCAGCAGCTTGGGTGGGGCAGCGACTGAAGCTTTCTTT. Amino acids: CASSLGGAATEAFF.

The chain carries TRBV7-9 and TRBJ1-1; D is possibly TRBD1 (5 bases). Germline loops: CDR1 SEHNR, CDR2 FQNEAQ (reference sequence). The CDR3 totals 18 residues. V was clipped by 3 bases and J by 3 bases, with 23 bases between them. CDR3 in DNA: TGTGCCAGCAGCTTGAGTTCGCCCTTTGGGGCGCAGGACACTGAAGCTTTCTTT. As protein: CASSLSSPFGAQDTEAFF.

The chain uses TRBV2 and TRBJ1-5; 7 bases fit TRBD1. The CDR3 contains 16 residues. Trimming took 2 bases from V and 4 from J; bases not matched to a gene: 8. Per germline, CDR1 SNHLY and CDR2 FYNNEI. In nucleotides, the CDR3 is TGTGCCAGCAGTGAATACAGGGGCATCGTGAATCAGCCCCAGCATTTT. Translating gives CASSEYRGIVNQPQHF.

As for this clonotype: This sequence may be a read error, since a much larger clone differs from it by one base. The rearrangement uses TRBV11-2 and TRBJ2-2; TRBD2 agrees at 8 bases. With 1 base clipped from V and 1 base from J, the junction kept 8 bases outside the gene matches. The CDR3 totals 18 residues. Germline assignment: CDR1 SGHAT and CDR2 FQNNGV. The CDR3 region has the DNA TGTGCCAGCAGCTTAGGTCCAGCGGGAGTAAAGAACACCGGGGAGCTGTTTTTT. Encoded protein: CASSLGPAGVKNTGELFF.

V and J are TRBV7-1 and TRBJ1-2; no definite D call. TRBV7-1 is an ORF for which the function is uncertain. Trimming removed 3 bases at V and 4 bases at J, with 12 bases between. CDR3 size: 14 residues. CDR3 DNA: TGTGCCAGCAGCTCCCTAAAGCTCGTCTATGGCTACACCTTC. It specifies CASSSLKLVYGYTF.

Note on this clonotype: Given a much more abundant clone one base away, this may be a read error. The chain links TRBV30 to TRBJ1-1, with 7 bases matching TRBD1. This CDR3 contains 15 residues. The germline V gene has CDR1 GTSNPN and CDR2 SVGIG (reference sequence). CDR3 sequence reads: CAWSKGRGRNTEPFF. As DNA, the CDR3 is TGTGCCTGGAGTAAGGGCAGGGGGAGAAACACTGAACCTTTCTTT.

This clonotype was detected ten times or more. This chain joins TRBV11-2 and TRBJ1-4, with 8 bases that match TRBD1. The CDR3 is 18 amino acids. Unmatched junction bases numbered 7, after V lost 1 base and J lost 0 bases. Germline CDR1 SGHAT, CDR2 FQNNGV. Written as DNA, the CDR3 is TGTGCCAGCAGCTTAGGAAGGGACAGGCGAGCAACTAATGAAAAACTGTTTTTT. This encodes CASSLGRDRRATNEKLFF.

This clonotype was seen many times. The CDR3 sequence is CASRMGLNYGYTF. In nucleotides, the CDR3 is TGTGCCAGCAGGATGGGACTTAACTATGGCTACACCTTC. This chain links TRBV6-1 with TRBJ1-2; tentative D call: TRBD1 (5 bases). Trimming took off 6 bases at V and 1 base at J, with 9 bases between the two ends. CDR1 and CDR2 (germline): MNHNS, SASEGT. The CDR3 runs 13 residues.

In nucleotides, the CDR3 is TGTGCCAGCAGTGAATTTCGGGGCACCCAGTACTTC. Its translation: CASSEFRGTQYF. The chain is built from TRBV2 and TRBJ2-5; D is possibly TRBD1 or TRBD2 (5 bases each). V was shortened by 2 bases and J by 8 bases, with 9 bases between the two germline ends. In germline, CDR1 is SNHLY, CDR2 FYNNEI. CDR3 length: 12 residues.

The chain joins TRBV24-1 to TRBJ2-3; D remains unclear. Germline V CDR1 and CDR2: KGHDR, SFDVKD. The ends were cut back, 6 bases at V and 7 bases at J, with 7 bases in the middle. This CDR3 is built from 11 residues. The CDR3 sequence is CATSFRNTQYF. DNA for the CDR3: TGTGCCACCAGTTTCCGCAATACGCAGTATTTT.

This clonotype occurred many times. V gene TRBV28 combines with J gene TRBJ1-5, with D perhaps matching TRBD1 (6 bases). Germline V gives CDR1 MDHEN, CDR2 SYDVKM. This CDR3 has 15 residues. Trimming shortened V by 3 bases and J by 8 bases, and 17 bases separated the two germline ends. CDR3 nucleotide sequence: TGTGCCAGCAGTTTTTGGGGGCCCTGGGTGGAGCCCCAGCATTTT. It specifies CASSFWGPWVEPQHF.

V is TRBV2 and J is TRBJ1-5, with 8 bases aligning to TRBD1. In germline, CDR1 is SNHLY, CDR2 FYNNEI. J was trimmed by 7 bases and V by 6 bases; bases with no gene match: 5. The CDR3 sequence is 13 residues long. In DNA, the CDR3 is TGTGCCAGCAGGGACAGGGCTGGCCAGCCCCAGCATTTT. This encodes CASRDRAGQPQHF.

This chain uses TRBV10-3 with TRBJ2-5; D ambiguous. V dropped 1 base and J dropped 3 bases, with 9 bases sitting between them. Germline CDR1 ENHRY, CDR2 SYGVKD. The CDR3 is 14 amino acids. Here the CDR3 reads CAISEFGLEETQYF. CDR3 bases: TGTGCCATCAGTGAGTTCGGGTTAGAAGAGACCCAGTACTTC.

This clonotype was detected a few times. This chain connects TRBV27 to TRBJ1-2, with 7 nucleotides matching TRBD1. CDR3 size: 14 residues. Germline V lookup: CDR1 MNHEY, CDR2 SMNVEV (reference sequence). The junction had 7 bases not matched to a gene; V was cut back by 5 bases and J by 4 bases. The CDR3 sequence is CASSPPGQIYGYTF. CDR3 nucleotide sequence: TGTGCCAGCAGTCCCCCGGGACAGATCTATGGCTACACCTTC.